Presented here are 8 T cell receptor beta chains from one specimen sequenced in a study of blood T cell repertoires in COVID-19. Sequenced by immunoSEQ multiplex PCR; TCRdb stores in-frame clones only, minus some. The top ten hold around 21% of the sample, which has 57,000 or so clones, approximately 79% seen once. Source material: peripheral blood. These receptor sequences come from a woman older than 75 with active or convalescent COVID-19.

The CDR3 region has the DNA TGTGCCAGCAGCTCCCGGGACAACTACGAGCAGTACTTC. Translated, it gives CASSSRDNYEQYF. This chain connects TRBV5-4 to TRBJ2-7, with TRBD1 as a possible D gene (6 bases). The CDR3 has 13 residues. The V gene's germline CDR1 is SGHNT and CDR2 YYREEE (reference sequence). Trimming shortened V by 3 bases and J by 3 bases, and 10 bases separated the two germline ends.

This clone was observed a single time. The chain carries TRBV5-4 and TRBJ2-7; 7 nucleotides match TRBD2. Germline V gene lookup returns CDR1 SGHNT and CDR2 YYREEE (reference sequence). V lost 4 bases and J lost 5; bases outside the gene matches: 9. The CDR3 has 14 amino acids. In DNA form, the CDR3 reads TGTGCCAGCAGCCCCTGGACTAGTCTCCACGAGCAGTACTTC. It encodes CASSPWTSLHEQYF.

V usage is TRBV6-5 and J usage is TRBJ1-2, with 12 nucleotides matching TRBD1. Germline V gives CDR1 MNHEY, CDR2 SVGAGI. V trimming: 6 bases; J trimming: 6 bases; junction bases outside the gene matches: 8. The CDR3 length is 15 residues. The CDR3 sequence is CASRTMGQGAHGYTF. The DNA of the CDR3 is TGTGCCAGCAGGACCATGGGACAGGGGGCACATGGCTACACCTTC.

The V gene is TRBV5-1, the J gene TRBJ2-5; D not certain. CDR3 size: 12 residues. V lost 4 bases to trimming and J lost 4 bases, with 8 bases between them. Germline V CDR1 and CDR2: SGHRS, YFSETQ. The CDR3 DNA follows: TGCGCCAGCAGCACCCCCGGAGAGACCCAGTACTTC. Protein product: CASSTPGETQYF.

This clone has just one count. The rearrangement joins TRBV19 to TRBJ1-5; 8 nucleotides align to TRBD1. Trimming cost V 6 bases and J 5 bases; bases outside gene matches: 6. Per germline, CDR1 LNHDA and CDR2 SQIVND (reference sequence). The CDR3 is made up of 14 amino acids. This CDR3 is CASRRTGSDQPQHF. CDR3 nucleotide sequence: TGTGCCAGTAGGAGGACAGGGTCGGATCAGCCCCAGCATTTT.

The chain uses TRBV2 and TRBJ2-5, with D maybe TRBD2 (5 bases). Per germline, CDR1 SNHLY and CDR2 FYNNEI. The V and J ends lost 5 bases and 1 base respectively, with 8 bases between them. The CDR3 covers 13 residues. The CDR3 reads CASSRGSQETQYF. The DNA of the CDR3 is TGTGCCAGCAGTAGAGGGTCCCAAGAGACCCAGTACTTC. Looking up the rest from reference TRBV2 and TRBJ2-5 gives the full variable domain: EPEVTQTPSHQVTQMGQEVILRCVPISNHLYFYWYRQILGQKVEFLVSFYNNEISEKSEIFDDQFSVERPDGSNFTLKIRSTKLEDSAMYFCASSRGSQETQYFGPGTRLLVL.

The chain recombines TRBV6-6 with TRBJ2-7; TRBD2 matches 8 bases. With 10 bases clipped from V and 3 bases from J, the junction kept 8 bases outside the gene matches. The CDR3 spans 13 residues. Germline assignment: CDR1 MNHNY and CDR2 SVGAGI (reference sequence). In nucleotides, the CDR3 is TGTGCCACCGGGGGGGCAGGAGACTACGAGCAGTACTTC. This gives the protein CATGGAGDYEQYF.

The chain couples TRBV6-5 to TRBJ1-3; D remains ambiguous. This CDR3 is 11 amino acids long. Germline V gene data show CDR1 as MNHEY and CDR2 as SVGAGI. The V gene lost 7 bases and the J gene lost 4 bases, with 5 bases spanning the gap. The CDR3 here is CASTFGNTIYF. The CDR3 region has the DNA TGTGCCAGCACGTTCGGAAACACCATATATTTT.